This is a list of T cell receptor beta chains from one sample in a study of blood T cell repertoires in COVID-19. The assay was immunoSEQ multiplex PCR, and TCRdb's table has in-frame clones only and misses some. The sample lists over 150,000 clones; around 86% were seen once. Sequencing input: peripheral blood. Receptors were obtained from a woman older than 75 with COVID-19, enrolled during active disease. Each CDR3 is given with its conserved first and last residue. The D gene is left open where the match is weak. Some rows have no size entry. The others give once, few or many, or a class for an expanded clone.

j_gene | v_gene | d_gene | abundance | CDR3nt | CDR3aa
TRBJ2-3 | TRBV2 | TRBD2 | once | TGTGCCAGCAGTGAAGGAGTGTGGGCGGGAGTCAGAACAGATACGCAGTATTTT | CASSEGVWAGVRTDTQYF
TRBJ1-1 | TRBV19 | NA | NA | TGTGCCAGTAGTATTACTACAGGGAAGATCTCTGAAGCTTTCTTT | CASSITTGKISEAFF
TRBJ2-1 | TRBV11-3 | NA | few | TGTGCCAGCAGCCGGGGGGCCTTCCAGGGCGATGAGCAGTTCTTC | CASSRGAFQGDEQFF
TRBJ1-4 | TRBV24-1 | TRBD1 | few | TGTGCCACCAGTGACCCCTCGACAGGGAATGAAAAACTGTTTTTT | CATSDPSTGNEKLFF
TRBJ2-7 | TRBV7-9 | TRBD1 | NA | TGTGCCAGCAGCTTCGACAGGGGGTCTAGCGAGCAGTACTTC | CASSFDRGSSEQYF
TRBJ1-1 | TRBV11-3 | NA | NA | TGTGCCAGCAGCATCAATCAGAACACTGAAGCTTTCTTT | CASSINQNTEAFF
TRBJ2-1 | TRBV3-1/TRBV3-2 | NA | NA | TGTGCCAGCAGCCAAGAGACAACGAATGAGCAGTTCTTC | CASSQETTNEQFF
TRBJ2-7 | TRBV11-2 | TRBD1 | NA | TGTGCCAGCAGCCCGTCCCGGGACAGGACTCCCTACGAGCAGTACTTC | CASSPSRDRTPYEQYF
TRBJ2-7 | TRBV25-1 | NA | NA | TGTGCCAGTGCAGGCCTCTCCTACGAGCAGTACTTC | CASAGLSYEQYF
TRBJ2-1 | TRBV5-1 | NA | NA | TGCGCCAGCAGCTCTCGGGACAACTACAATGAGCAGTTCTTC | CASSSRDNYNEQFF
TRBJ1-2 | TRBV3-1/TRBV3-2 | NA | NA | TGTGCCAGCAGCCAAGTCACTAACTATGGCTACACCTTC | CASSQVTNYGYTF
TRBJ2-7 | TRBV5-1 | TRBD2 | NA | TGCGCCAGCAGCTCTGGTTCGGGCGGGAGAATCACCGAGCAGTACTTC | CASSSGSGGRITEQYF
TRBJ2-2 | TRBV19 | TRBD2 | NA | TGTGCCAGTAGTATGGGGGGGACCGGGGAGCTGTTTTTT | CASSMGGTGELFF
TRBJ2-6 | TRBV15 | NA | NA | TGTGCCACTTCGGCGGGCGGGGCCAACGTCCTGACTTTC | CATSAGGANVLTF
TRBJ1-2 | TRBV7-2 | NA | few | TGTGCCAGCAGCCTTAGTAGGATAGGGGGTCCGGACTATGGCTACACCTTC | CASSLSRIGGPDYGYTF
TRBJ2-7 | TRBV6-5 | TRBD1 | NA | TGTGCCAGCAGGGGGTCGTGGGACAGCTCCTACGAGCAGTACTTC | CASRGSWDSSYEQYF
TRBJ2-7 | TRBV5-1 | NA | NA | TGCGCCAGCAGCTTGATGCCAATAGGGAGCTACGAGCAGTACTTC | CASSLMPIGSYEQYF